The clone carrying this T cell receptor (beta chain) was picked up a small number of times. The antigen remains undetermined. The sample belongs to a study of T cell repertoires in cytomegalovirus infection. At the level of the study: Public TCR beta signatures indicated both CMV infection and matching HLA type.

TCRdb analysed the reads with MiXCR anew, one entry per CDR3 protein. The sample lists 700,000 to 850,000 distinct CDR3 sequences, about 33% occurring once. CDR3 length: 13 amino acids. Germline V CDR1 and CDR2: SGHNT, YYREEE (reference sequence). Trimming took 4 bases from V and 7 from J, leaving 14 bases between them. The TCR was taken from a human donor in good health (CMV status not recorded). Some clones in this sample may be carry-over from other donors' samples. The gene calls are TRBV5-4 and TRBJ1-2, with TRBD1 as a possible D gene (6 bases). The sample in question was cultured CD8+ T cells from PBMCs, obtained from culture after CMV antigen stimulation. The CDR3 sequence is CASSPLGGLGYTF. In DNA form, the CDR3 reads TGTGCCAGCAGCCCCTTGGGGGGCCTTGGCTACACCTTC.